Below, 4 T cell receptor beta chains from the same sample are listed, as sequenced in a study of blood T cell repertoires in COVID-19 (dated by TCRdb to 2020 to 2021). Receptors were amplified or captured by the immunoSEQ multiplex PCR assay. The immuneACCESS repertoire file appears here via TCRdb, limited to in-frame rearrangements. These files lack a portion of the clones; in checked studies, under half of the deficit traces to unresolved V genes, and the cause of the others is not known. Counted in this sample were approximately 260,000 clones; 70% to 90% of them appeared once. Clones ranked in the top ten supply 11% of the sample. Sequenced input: peripheral blood. The origin of the receptors is a woman between 70 and 85 years old with acute or convalescent COVID-19.

The chain links TRBV5-4 to TRBJ2-7, with D perhaps TRBD2 (6 bases). Trimming pared 4 bases from V and 2 bases from J, leaving 19 bases between. CDR1 is SGHNT, CDR2 YYREEE, per germline (reference sequence). The CDR3 consists of 16 residues. CDR3 nucleotide sequence: TGTGCCAGCAGCCGTCGGGACTTCCTAGTAACCTACGAGCAGTACTTC. This translates into CASSRRDFLVTYEQYF.

This clone was observed once. The rearrangement links TRBV5-1 to TRBJ2-1; D call uncertain. V lost 0 bases, J lost 1 base, and 2 bases lay in between. The CDR3 totals 13 residues. The V gene's germline CDR1 is SGHRS and CDR2 YFSETQ. DNA for the CDR3: TGCGCCAGCAGCTTGGCATCCTACAATGAGCAGTTCTTC. Its protein is CASSLASYNEQFF.

The chain joins TRBV28 to TRBJ1-5, with D tentatively TRBD1 (6 bases). CDR1 MDHEN and CDR2 SYDVKM come from the germline V gene. This CDR3 comprises 13 residues. The germline V and J ends were trimmed by 9 bases and 7 bases, with 16 bases remaining between them. CDR3 sequence reads: CASNRELRQPQHF. DNA of the CDR3: TGTGCCAGTAACAGGGAGTTGAGGCAGCCCCAGCATTTT.

V and J are TRBV29-1 and TRBJ2-5; 8 bases fit TRBD2. CDR1 and CDR2 (germline): SQVTM, ANQGSEA. Trimming removed 3 bases from V and 4 bases from J; junction bases left unmatched: 4. The CDR3 contains 13 residues. CDR3 bases: TGCAGCGTTGACGGGAGCGGGGGAGAGACCCAGTACTTC. Amino acid sequence: CSVDGSGGETQYF.